These 21 T cell receptor beta chains originate from one sample sequenced in a study of cytomegalovirus exposure and HLA in healthy donors. Primers included in the PCR were 60 Vbeta and 13 Jbeta primers. Using immunoSEQ multiplex PCR, the repertoire was profiled, and TCRdb retains in-frame clones only, with some absent. The sample's table shows tens of thousands of clones. The sequencing input was PBMCs. The source of these receptors is a woman aged 25 to 39 in good health and CMV-seropositive.

The chain combines TRBV5-1 with TRBJ1-1; the D is unclear. The CDR3 is 15 residues long. V gave up 4 bases and J gave up 1 base, with 14 bases separating them. Germline loops: CDR1 SGHRS, CDR2 YFSETQ. The CDR3 spells CASSGGMGWNTEAFF. The CDR3 DNA reads as TGCGCCAGCAGCGGAGGGATGGGGTGGAACACTGAAGCTTTCTTT.

This sequence joins TRBV7-9 and TRBJ2-5; D may be TRBD1 (7 bases). The CDR3 is made up of 16 amino acids. Germline V gene sequence: CDR1 SEHNR, CDR2 FQNEAQ (reference sequence). V gave up 3 bases and J gave up 0 bases, with 14 bases separating them. This chain's CDR3 is CASSLTGTWYQETQYF. CDR3 coding DNA: TGTGCCAGCAGCTTGACAGGGACTTGGTACCAAGAGACCCAGTACTTC.

The chain couples TRBV29-1 to TRBJ1-2, with a weak D call TRBD1 (5 bases). From germline, CDR1 is SQVTM and CDR2 ANQGSEA. The CDR3 runs to 14 residues. With 6 bases removed from V and 7 bases from J, the gap between germline ends came to 21 bases. The CDR3 reads CSVDIGGDASGYTF. CDR3 bases: TGCAGCGTCGACATTGGGGGGGACGCCAGTGGCTACACCTTC. Full variable domain (outside the CDR3, taken from reference TRBV29-1 and TRBJ1-2): SAVISQKPSRDICQRGTSLTIQCQVDSQVTMMFWYRQQPGQSLTLIATANQGSEATYESGFVIDKFPISRPNLTFSTLTVSNMSPEDSSIYLCSVDIGGDASGYTFGSGTRLTVV.

This chain links TRBV28 with TRBJ1-4, with a tentative D call TRBD1 (6 bases). The germline V and J ends were trimmed by 8 bases and 8 bases, with 18 bases remaining between them. Germline loops: CDR1 MDHEN, CDR2 SYDVKM. The CDR3 is 14 amino acids. CDR3 residues: CASVLGGGQEKLFF. The DNA for the CDR3 is TGTGCCAGCGTCCTAGGGGGTGGGCAGGAAAAACTGTTTTTT.

This sequence joins TRBV25-1 and TRBJ2-1; 7 bases are shared with TRBD2. The CDR3 covers 15 residues. V gave up 3 bases and J gave up 5 bases; unmatched junction bases: 7. The V gene's germline CDR1 is MGHDK and CDR2 SYGVNS. Here the CDR3 reads CASSDGGRGHNEQFF. The CDR3 DNA reads as TGTGCCAGCAGTGACGGGGGGAGAGGTCACAATGAGCAGTTCTTC.

This chain links TRBV18 with TRBJ2-4, with D tentatively TRBD1 (7 bases). The CDR3 sequence is 16 residues long. The V gene's germline CDR1 is KGHSH and CDR2 LQKENI. Between the trimmed V and J ends, which lost 2 bases and 4 bases, there was a span of 15 bases. CDR3 amino acids: CASSPAEGADKNIQYF. The CDR3 nucleotides are TGTGCCAGCTCACCAGCGGAGGGGGCGGATAAAAACATTCAGTACTTC. The full variable domain, completed using reference TRBV18 and TRBJ2-4, is NAGVMQNPRHLVRRRGQEARLRCSPMKGHSHVYWYRQLPEEGLKFMVYLQKENIIDESGMPKERFSAEFPKEGPSILRIQQVVRGDSAAYFCASSPAEGADKNIQYFGAGTRLSVL.

V usage is TRBV23-1 and J usage is TRBJ1-4, with D hard to call. TRBV23-1 counts as an open reading frame of uncertain function. The CDR3 runs 13 residues. Trimming shortened V by 4 bases and J by 4 bases, and 7 bases separated the two germline ends. The DNA of the CDR3 is TGCGCCAGCAGTCGGAGGCGTAATGAAAAACTGTTTTTT. Its protein product is CASSRRRNEKLFF.

The chain has TRBV5-1 and TRBJ2-6; D possibly corresponds to TRBD1 (5 bases). CDR1 is SGHRS and CDR2 is YFSETQ in the germline V gene. This CDR3 has 15 residues. V was shortened by 4 bases and J by 0 bases, with 8 bases between the two germline ends. CDR3 bases: TGCGCCAGCAGCCCGACAGACTCTGGGGCCAACGTCCTGACTTTC. Translated, it gives CASSPTDSGANVLTF.

The rearrangement uses TRBV6-5 and TRBJ2-1; D is possibly TRBD1 (5 bases). V was trimmed by 5 bases and J by 6 bases, leaving 5 bases between them. From germline, CDR1 is MNHEY and CDR2 SVGAGI. The CDR3 is 11 amino acids. CDR3 sequence (DNA): TGTGCCAGCAGTCAGGGCAATGAGCAGTTCTTC. This sequence encodes CASSQGNEQFF.

The chain links TRBV30 to TRBJ2-3, with TRBD1 matching 10 bases. The germline V gene has CDR1 GTSNPN and CDR2 SVGIG (reference sequence). The CDR3 contains 15 residues. Trimming cost V 2 bases and J 4 bases; bases outside gene matches: 6. The CDR3 DNA follows: TGTGCCTGGAGTATCGGGACAGGGGAGCCAGATACGCAGTATTTT. Translating it yields CAWSIGTGEPDTQYF.

The V call is TRBV6-4, the J call TRBJ2-1, with 8 bases aligning to TRBD2. V lost 3 bases to trimming and J lost 8 bases; unmatched junction nucleotides: 9. This CDR3 is 15 amino acids long. Germline values: CDR1 MRHNA, CDR2 SNTAGT. CDR3 sequence: CASSEHGGAIDEQFF. As DNA, the CDR3 is TGTGCCAGCAGTGAACACGGGGGGGCCATCGATGAGCAGTTCTTC.

The CDR3 coding sequence is TGTGCCAGCAGCTTAGATCTCGGGGGGGGAAACACAGATACGCAGTATTTT. This sequence encodes CASSLDLGGGNTDTQYF. The chain carries TRBV7-9 and TRBJ2-3, with 8 bases lining up with TRBD2. Looked up from germline, CDR1 is SEHNR and CDR2 is FQNEAQ (reference sequence). The CDR3 sequence is 17 residues long. The trim removed 1 base at V and 2 bases at J, leaving 8 bases unmatched.

The chain has TRBV11-3 and TRBJ2-1; D possibly corresponds to TRBD2 (5 bases). The CDR3 runs to 20 residues. Trimming removed 4 bases at V and 8 bases at J, with 33 bases between. Germline V gene lookup returns CDR1 SGHNT and CDR2 YENEEA. DNA for the CDR3: TGTGCCAGCAGCTCACCTTGGAGCGGACGAGCTCCTAGGACTTTCCATGAGCAGTTCTTC. Translation: CASSSPWSGRAPRTFHEQFF.

The rearrangement links TRBV4-1 to TRBJ2-2, with 14 bases aligning to TRBD2. CDR1 and CDR2 (germline): MGHRA, YSYEKL. The CDR3 length is 15 residues. With 4 bases clipped from V and 6 bases from J, the junction kept 1 base outside the gene matches. This CDR3 reads CASSLGLAGAGELFF. The CDR3 nucleotides are TGCGCCAGCAGCCTGGGACTAGCGGGAGCCGGGGAGCTGTTTTTT.

The chain is built from TRBV6-5 and TRBJ2-1; possibly TRBD2 for D (5 bases). Germline V CDR1 and CDR2: MNHEY, SVGAGI. V dropped 2 bases and J dropped 3 bases, with 14 bases sitting between them. The length of the CDR3 is 16 residues. The CDR3 is CASSYRVSAIYNEQFF. Here the CDR3 DNA reads TGTGCCAGCAGTTACCGTGTTAGCGCGATCTACAATGAGCAGTTCTTC.

The gene calls are TRBV19 and TRBJ2-1; TRBD2 might be the D (6 bases). The germline V gene encodes CDR1 LNHDA and CDR2 SQIVND (reference sequence). The CDR3 loop spans 14 amino acids. V lost 3 bases and J lost 5, with 11 bases in between. CDR3 residues: CASSIRTTNNEQFF. Written as DNA, the CDR3 is TGTGCCAGTAGTATTCGGACTACCAACAATGAGCAGTTCTTC.

The rearrangement links TRBV5-1 to TRBJ2-5; weak D call: TRBD2 (6 bases). CDR1 is SGHRS and CDR2 is YFSETQ in the germline V gene. The CDR3 is 13 amino acids. The V end was cut by 2 bases, the J end by 3 bases, with 8 bases between. The CDR3 loop reads CASSFGGEETQYF. The CDR3 nucleotides are TGCGCCAGCAGCTTTGGCGGGGAAGAGACCCAGTACTTC. The full variable domain, completed using reference TRBV5-1 and TRBJ2-5, is KAGVTQTPRYLIKTRGQQVTLSCSPISGHRSVSWYQQTPGQGLQFLFEYFSETQRNKGNFPGRFSGRQFSNSRSEMNVSTLELGDSALYLCASSFGGEETQYFGPGTRLLVL.

The chain uses TRBV6-5 and TRBJ2-2; D is unresolved. The CDR3 runs 13 residues. Trimming cost V 8 bases and J 2 bases, with 9 bases left between them. CDR1 MNHEY and CDR2 SVGAGI come from the germline V gene. Here the CDR3 reads CASDRTNTGELFF. CDR3 coding DNA: TGTGCCAGCGATAGAACTAACACCGGGGAGCTGTTTTTT.

CDR3 nucleotide sequence: TGCAGCGTTGAGGGGACAGCCTACCAGCAGTTCTTC. The encoded protein is CSVEGTAYQQFF. The rearrangement joins TRBV29-1 to TRBJ2-1; 7 bases fit TRBD1. There are 12 residues in the CDR3. With V trimmed by 3 bases and J by 11 bases, 7 bases remained unmatched. Germline assignment: CDR1 SQVTM and CDR2 ANQGSEA.

The rearrangement links TRBV29-1 to TRBJ2-5; perhaps TRBD1 as D (5 bases). V shed 1 base and J shed 7 bases, with 10 bases lying between them. The CDR3 sequence is 12 residues long. Germline loops: CDR1 SQVTM, CDR2 ANQGSEA. The CDR3 protein is CSVEGGLGTQYF. CDR3 coding DNA: TGCAGCGTTGAAGGGGGCCTGGGGACCCAGTACTTC. The whole variable domain, filled in from reference TRBV29-1 and TRBJ2-5, reads SAVISQKPSRDICQRGTSLTIQCQVDSQVTMMFWYRQQPGQSLTLIATANQGSEATYESGFVIDKFPISRPNLTFSTLTVSNMSPEDSSIYLCSVEGGLGTQYFGPGTRLLVL.

The chain is built from TRBV25-1 and TRBJ2-7; D unclear. Per the germline V gene, CDR1 is MGHDK and CDR2 is SYGVNS. With 8 bases removed from V and 5 bases from J, the gap between germline ends came to 10 bases. There are 11 residues in the CDR3. The CDR3 DNA reads TGTGCCAGCTCACGGTCCGACGAGCAGTACTTC. The encoded protein is CASSRSDEQYF.